Sequencing of this T cell receptor beta chain was carried out in a study of shared clonotypes between healthy human individuals. TCRdb's copy holds only in-frame clones and misses some; the assay was immunoSEQ multiplex PCR. The table has hundreds of thousands of clones, roughly 95% seen once. Terminally differentiated effector memory CD45RA+ cells were excluded from the naive CD8 cells, which were CD45RO-negative and positively selected for CCR7. This CDR3 region has 15 residues. Looked up from germline, CDR1 is SGHAT and CDR2 is FQNNGV. The V gene lost 5 bases and the J gene lost 7 bases, with 20 bases spanning the gap. A word on this clone: Its specificity is not known.

Regarding the study as a whole: Larger estimated richness was generally seen in naive subsets than in memory subsets.

The clonotype comes from a woman aged 30 to 39 in good health. The chain carries TRBV11-2 and TRBJ1-2, with D perhaps matching TRBD1 (6 bases). Sequencing was performed on naive CD8+ T cells sorted from blood. CDR3 sequence (DNA): TGTGCCAGCAGCGGGTCACAGGGCTCCCTGGGTGGCTACACCTTC. It codes for CASSGSQGSLGGYTF.